This T cell receptor (beta chain) was captured by sequencing in a study of memory CD4+ T cells and cytomegalovirus serostatus. Study in general: Healthy Belgian adult donors included about nine CMV-positive and more than 20 CMV-negative people.

This clone was detected once. As yet, its antigen is unknown. Original methodology: Out-of-frame sequences were removed, leaving 2 million to 2.5 million distinct TCRbeta sequences. Using immunoSEQ multiplex PCR, the repertoire was profiled, and TCRdb retains in-frame clones only, with some absent. D and trimming come from the DNA, and the V and J calls and clone size come from that table. The sample includes 50,000 or so clones, less than 85% of them seen just once. The germline CDR1 and CDR2 sequences are LNHDA and SQIVND (reference sequence). V shed 9 bases and J shed 0 bases, with 12 bases lying between them. The CDR3 is 14 residues long. The sort gate was single viable CD3+CD4+CD8-CD45RO+ cells for memory CD4+ T cells. CMV serostatus came from serum IgG against pp150, pp28, p38, p52. Overall study results and limits: Each of 67 CMV-associated TCRbeta sequences occurred in one to five individuals.

What was sequenced was memory CD4+ T cells from blood. This TCR was recovered from an adult in good health and CMV-seronegative. V usage is TRBV19 and J usage is TRBJ1-5; D is possibly TRBD1 (6 bases). The CDR3 loop reads CASTGMGSNQPQHF. The CDR3 bases are TGTGCCAGCACAGGGATGGGTAGCAATCAGCCCCAGCATTTT. Drawing the rest from reference TRBV19 and TRBJ1-5, the complete variable domain is DGGITQSPKYLFRKEGQNVTLSCEQNLNHDAMYWYRQDPGQGLRLIYYSQIVNDFQKGDIAEGYSVSREKKESFPLTVTSAQKNPTAFYLCASTGMGSNQPQHFGDGTRLSIL.